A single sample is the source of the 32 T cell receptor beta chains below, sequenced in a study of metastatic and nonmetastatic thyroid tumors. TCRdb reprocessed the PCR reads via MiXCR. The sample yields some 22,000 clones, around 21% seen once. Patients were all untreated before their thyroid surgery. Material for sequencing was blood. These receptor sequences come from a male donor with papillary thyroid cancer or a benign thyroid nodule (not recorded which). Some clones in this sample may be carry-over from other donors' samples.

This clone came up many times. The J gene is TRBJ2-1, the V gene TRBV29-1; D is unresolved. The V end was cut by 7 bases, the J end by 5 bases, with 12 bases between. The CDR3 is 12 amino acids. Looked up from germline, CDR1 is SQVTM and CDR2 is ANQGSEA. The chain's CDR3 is CSARRSDNEQFF. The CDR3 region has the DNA TGCAGCGCTCGAAGGTCTGACAATGAGCAGTTCTTC.

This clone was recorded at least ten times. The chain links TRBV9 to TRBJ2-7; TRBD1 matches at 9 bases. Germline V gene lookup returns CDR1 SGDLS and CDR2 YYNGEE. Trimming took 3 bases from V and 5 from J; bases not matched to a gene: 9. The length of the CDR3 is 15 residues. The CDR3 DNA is TGTGCCAGCAGCGCGGGACAGGGAGGTTTTAACGAGCAGTACTTC. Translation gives CASSAGQGGFNEQYF.

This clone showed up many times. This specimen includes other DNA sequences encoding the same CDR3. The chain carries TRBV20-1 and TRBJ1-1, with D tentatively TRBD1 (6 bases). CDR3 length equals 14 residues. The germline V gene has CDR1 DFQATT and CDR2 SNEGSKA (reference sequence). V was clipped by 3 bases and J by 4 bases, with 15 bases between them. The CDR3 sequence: CSARRDTGTTEAFF. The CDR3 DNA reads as TGCAGTGCTAGGCGGGACACGGGGACCACTGAAGCTTTCTTT.

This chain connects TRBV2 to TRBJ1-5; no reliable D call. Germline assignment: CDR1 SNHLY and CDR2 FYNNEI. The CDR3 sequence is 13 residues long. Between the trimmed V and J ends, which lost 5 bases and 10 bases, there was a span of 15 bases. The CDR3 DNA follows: TGTGCCAGCAGTAGAGGGTCTGCTCATCCCCAGCATTTT. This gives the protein CASSRGSAHPQHF.

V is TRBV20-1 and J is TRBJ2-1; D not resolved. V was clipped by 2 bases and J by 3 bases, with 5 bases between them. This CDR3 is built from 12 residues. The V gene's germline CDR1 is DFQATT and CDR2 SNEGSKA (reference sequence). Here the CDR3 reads CSARFDYNEQFF. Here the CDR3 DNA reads TGCAGTGCTAGATTTGACTACAATGAGCAGTTCTTC.

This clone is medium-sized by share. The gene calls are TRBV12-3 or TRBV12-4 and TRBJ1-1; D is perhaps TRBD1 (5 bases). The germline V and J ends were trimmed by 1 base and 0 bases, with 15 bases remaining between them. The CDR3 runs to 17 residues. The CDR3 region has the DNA TGTGCCAGCAGTTTAGTAGTCGGGGGAACTTTGAACACTGAAGCTTTCTTT. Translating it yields CASSLVVGGTLNTEAFF.

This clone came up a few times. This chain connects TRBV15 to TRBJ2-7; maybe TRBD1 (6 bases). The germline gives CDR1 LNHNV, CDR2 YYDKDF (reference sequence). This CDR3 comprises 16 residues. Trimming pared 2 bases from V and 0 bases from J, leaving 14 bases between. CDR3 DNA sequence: TGTGCCACCAGCAGATACCGGGACACCGCCTCCTACGAGCAGTACTTC. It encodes CATSRYRDTASYEQYF.

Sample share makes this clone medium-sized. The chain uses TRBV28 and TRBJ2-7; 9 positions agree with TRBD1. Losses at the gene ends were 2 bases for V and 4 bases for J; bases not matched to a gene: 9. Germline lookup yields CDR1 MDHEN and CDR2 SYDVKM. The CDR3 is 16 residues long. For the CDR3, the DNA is TGTGCCAGCAGTTTACGGACAGGGGCGTTTGTGTACGAGCAGTACTTC. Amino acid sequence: CASSLRTGAFVYEQYF.

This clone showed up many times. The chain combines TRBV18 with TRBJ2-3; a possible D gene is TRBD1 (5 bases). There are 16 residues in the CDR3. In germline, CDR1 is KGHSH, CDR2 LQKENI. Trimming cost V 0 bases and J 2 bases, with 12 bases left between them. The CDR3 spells CASSPPTGRSTDTQYF. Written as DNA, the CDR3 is TGTGCCAGCTCACCACCCACAGGTCGGTCCACAGATACGCAGTATTTT.

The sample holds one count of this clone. CDR3 coding DNA: TGTGCCAGCAGCGTCGGGCTGGTAGGGTGGACTGAAGCTTTCTTT. Its translation: CASSVGLVGWTEAFF. This rearrangement joins TRBV9 to TRBJ1-1; D remains ambiguous. Trimming left V 2 bases short and J 5 bases short, with 16 bases between. The germline gives CDR1 SGDLS, CDR2 YYNGEE. This CDR3 spans 15 amino acids.

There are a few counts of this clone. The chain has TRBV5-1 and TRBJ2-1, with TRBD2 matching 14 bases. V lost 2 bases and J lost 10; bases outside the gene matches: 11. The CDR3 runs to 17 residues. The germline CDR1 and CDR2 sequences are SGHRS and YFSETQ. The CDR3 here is CASSFSGLAGEGEEQFF. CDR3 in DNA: TGCGCCAGCAGCTTCTCGGGACTAGCGGGGGAGGGGGAAGAGCAGTTCTTC.

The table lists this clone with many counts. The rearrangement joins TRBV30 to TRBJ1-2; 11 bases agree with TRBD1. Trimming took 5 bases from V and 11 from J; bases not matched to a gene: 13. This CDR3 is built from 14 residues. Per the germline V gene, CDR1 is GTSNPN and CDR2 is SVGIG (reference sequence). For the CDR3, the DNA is TGTGCCTGGGAGGGCCCCTACCGGGACAGGGGGTACACCTTC. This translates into CAWEGPYRDRGYTF.

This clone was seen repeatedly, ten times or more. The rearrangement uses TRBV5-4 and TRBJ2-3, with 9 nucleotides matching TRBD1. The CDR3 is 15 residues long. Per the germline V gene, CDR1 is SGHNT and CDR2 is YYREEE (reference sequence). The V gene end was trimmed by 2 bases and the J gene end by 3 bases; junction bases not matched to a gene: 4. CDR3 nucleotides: TGTGCCAGCAGCTTCTCCGGGACAGGGACAGATACGCAGTATTTT. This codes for CASSFSGTGTDTQYF. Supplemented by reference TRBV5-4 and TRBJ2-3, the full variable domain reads ETGVTQSPTHLIKTRGQQVTLRCSSQSGHNTVSWYQQALGQGPQFIFQYYREEENGRGNFPPRFSGLQFPNYSSELNVNALELDDSALYLCASSFSGTGTDTQYFGPGTRLTVL.

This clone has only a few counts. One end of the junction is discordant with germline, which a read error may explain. The CDR3 DNA reads TGTGCCACCAGTGGCCGCGACAGGGAAGGTTCCGGGGGGCTGTTTTTT. Its translation: CATSGRDREGSGGLFF. The chain carries TRBV24-1 and TRBJ2-2; a possible D gene is TRBD1 (7 bases). From germline, CDR1 is KGHDR and CDR2 SFDVKD. The CDR3 contains 16 residues.

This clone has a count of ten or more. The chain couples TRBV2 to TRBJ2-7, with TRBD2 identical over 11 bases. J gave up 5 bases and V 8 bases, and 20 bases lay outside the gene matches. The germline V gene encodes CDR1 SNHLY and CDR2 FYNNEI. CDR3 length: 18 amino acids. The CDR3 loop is CASSPGRIAGGHGDEQYF. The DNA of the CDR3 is TGTGCCAGCTCCCCGGGGAGGATAGCGGGAGGGCACGGGGACGAGCAGTACTTC.

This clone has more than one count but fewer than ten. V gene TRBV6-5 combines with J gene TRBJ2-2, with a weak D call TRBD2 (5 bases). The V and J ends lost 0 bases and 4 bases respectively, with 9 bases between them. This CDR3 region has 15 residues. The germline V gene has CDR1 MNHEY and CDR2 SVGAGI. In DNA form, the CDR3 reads TGTGCCAGCAGTTACTCAAGGGCGGGCACCGGGGAGCTGTTTTTT. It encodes CASSYSRAGTGELFF.

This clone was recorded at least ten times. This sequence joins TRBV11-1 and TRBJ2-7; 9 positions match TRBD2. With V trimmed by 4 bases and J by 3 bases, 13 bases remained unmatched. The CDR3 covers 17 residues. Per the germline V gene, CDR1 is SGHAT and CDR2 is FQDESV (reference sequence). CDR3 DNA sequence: TGTGCCAGCAGCTCCCCTGAACCTCCTAGCGGGAACTACGAGCAGTACTTC. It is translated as CASSSPEPPSGNYEQYF.

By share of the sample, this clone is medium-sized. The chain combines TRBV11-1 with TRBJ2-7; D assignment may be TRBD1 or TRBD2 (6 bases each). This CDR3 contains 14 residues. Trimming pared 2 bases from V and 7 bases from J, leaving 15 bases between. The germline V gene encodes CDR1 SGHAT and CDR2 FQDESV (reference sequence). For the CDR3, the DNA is TGTGCCAGCAGCTTAATCGGGGGCGCGCGGGAGCAGTACTTC. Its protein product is CASSLIGGAREQYF.

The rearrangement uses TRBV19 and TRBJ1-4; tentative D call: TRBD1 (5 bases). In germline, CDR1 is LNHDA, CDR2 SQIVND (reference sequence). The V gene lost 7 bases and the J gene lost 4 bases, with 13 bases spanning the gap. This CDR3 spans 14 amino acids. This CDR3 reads CASKRDGHNEKLFF. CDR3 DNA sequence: TGTGCCAGTAAACGGGACGGACATAATGAAAAACTGTTTTTT.

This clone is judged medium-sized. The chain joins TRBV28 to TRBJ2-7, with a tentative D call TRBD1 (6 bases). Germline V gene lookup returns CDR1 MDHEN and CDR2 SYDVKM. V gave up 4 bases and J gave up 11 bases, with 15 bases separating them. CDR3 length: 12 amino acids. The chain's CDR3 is CASSSQGQGEYF. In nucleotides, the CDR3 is TGTGCCAGCAGTTCACAGGGTCAAGGGGAGTACTTC.

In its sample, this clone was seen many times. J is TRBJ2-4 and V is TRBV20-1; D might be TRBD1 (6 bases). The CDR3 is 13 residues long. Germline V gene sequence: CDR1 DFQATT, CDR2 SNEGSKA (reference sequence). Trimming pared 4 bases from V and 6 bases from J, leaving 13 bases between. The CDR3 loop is CSATKGDSNIQYF. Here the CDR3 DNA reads TGCAGTGCTACAAAGGGGGATTCAAACATTCAGTACTTC.

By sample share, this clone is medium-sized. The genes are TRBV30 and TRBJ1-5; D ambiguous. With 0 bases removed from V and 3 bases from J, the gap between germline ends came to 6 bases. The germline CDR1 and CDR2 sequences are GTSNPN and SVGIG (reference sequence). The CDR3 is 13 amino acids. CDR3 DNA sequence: TGTGCCTGGAGTGTACAGACCAATCAGCCCCAGCATTTT. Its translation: CAWSVQTNQPQHF.

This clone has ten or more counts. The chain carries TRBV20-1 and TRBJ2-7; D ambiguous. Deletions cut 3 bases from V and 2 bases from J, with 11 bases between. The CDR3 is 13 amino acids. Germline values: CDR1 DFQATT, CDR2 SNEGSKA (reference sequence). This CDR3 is CSARGLPTYEQYF. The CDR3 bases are TGCAGTGCTAGGGGTCTGCCTACCTACGAGCAGTACTTC.

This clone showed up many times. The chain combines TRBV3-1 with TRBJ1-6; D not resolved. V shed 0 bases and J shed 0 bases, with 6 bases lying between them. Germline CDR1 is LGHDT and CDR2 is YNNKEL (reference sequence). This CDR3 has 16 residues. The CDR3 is CASSQDRSSYNSPLHF. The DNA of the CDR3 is TGTGCCAGCAGCCAAGATCGGAGCTCCTATAATTCACCCCTCCACTTT.

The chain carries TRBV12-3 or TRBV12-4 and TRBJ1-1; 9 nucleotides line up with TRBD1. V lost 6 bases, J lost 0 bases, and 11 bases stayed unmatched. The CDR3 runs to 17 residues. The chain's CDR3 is CASSPGTGNDLNTEAFF. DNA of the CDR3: TGTGCCAGCAGCCCCGGGACAGGGAATGACCTGAACACTGAAGCTTTCTTT.

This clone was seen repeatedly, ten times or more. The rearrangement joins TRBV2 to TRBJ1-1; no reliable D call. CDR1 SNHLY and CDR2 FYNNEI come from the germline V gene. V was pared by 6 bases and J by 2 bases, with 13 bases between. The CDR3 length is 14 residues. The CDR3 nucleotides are TGTGCCAGCAGCCTCGGTGGAATAAACACTGAAGCTTTCTTT. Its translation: CASSLGGINTEAFF.

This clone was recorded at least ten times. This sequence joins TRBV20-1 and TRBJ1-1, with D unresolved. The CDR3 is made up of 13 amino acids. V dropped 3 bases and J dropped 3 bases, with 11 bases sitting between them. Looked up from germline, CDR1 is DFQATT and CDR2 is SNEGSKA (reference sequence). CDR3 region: CSASSRYYTEAFF. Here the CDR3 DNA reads TGCAGTGCTAGTTCCCGTTATTACACTGAAGCTTTCTTT.

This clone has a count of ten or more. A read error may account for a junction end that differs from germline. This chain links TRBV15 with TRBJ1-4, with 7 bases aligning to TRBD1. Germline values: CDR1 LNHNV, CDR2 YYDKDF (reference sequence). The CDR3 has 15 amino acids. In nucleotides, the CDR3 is TGTGTCACCAGCACCCGGGACAGCGAAAGTGAAAAACTGTTTTTT. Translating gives CVTSTRDSESEKLFF.

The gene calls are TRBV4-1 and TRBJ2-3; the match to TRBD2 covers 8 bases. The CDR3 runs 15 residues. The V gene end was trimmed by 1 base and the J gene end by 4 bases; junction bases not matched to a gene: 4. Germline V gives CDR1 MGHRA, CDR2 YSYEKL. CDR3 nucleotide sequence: TGCGCCAGCAGCCAAGCGGGAGGGCCTTCAGATACGCAGTATTTT. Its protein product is CASSQAGGPSDTQYF.

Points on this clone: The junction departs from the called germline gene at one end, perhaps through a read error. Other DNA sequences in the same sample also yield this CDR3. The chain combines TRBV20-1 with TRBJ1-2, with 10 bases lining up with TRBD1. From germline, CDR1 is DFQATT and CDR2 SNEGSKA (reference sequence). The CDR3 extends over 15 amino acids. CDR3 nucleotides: TGCAGTGCTAGAGCGAGGGACAGGGGACACTATGGCTACACCTTT. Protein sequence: CSARARDRGHYGYTF.

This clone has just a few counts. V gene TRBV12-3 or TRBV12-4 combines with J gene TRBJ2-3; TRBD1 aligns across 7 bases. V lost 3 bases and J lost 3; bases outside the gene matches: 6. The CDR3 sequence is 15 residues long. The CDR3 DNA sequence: TGTGCCAGCAGTTTTCTAGGGGGCGCGACAGATACGCAGTATTTT. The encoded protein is CASSFLGGATDTQYF.

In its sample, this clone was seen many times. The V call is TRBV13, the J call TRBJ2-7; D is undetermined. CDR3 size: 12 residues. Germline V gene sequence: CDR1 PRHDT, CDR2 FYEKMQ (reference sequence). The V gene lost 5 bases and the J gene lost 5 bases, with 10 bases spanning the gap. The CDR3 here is CASSAAMDEQYF. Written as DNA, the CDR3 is TGTGCCAGCAGCGCGGCGATGGACGAGCAGTACTTC. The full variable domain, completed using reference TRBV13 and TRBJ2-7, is AAGVIQSPRHLIKEKRETATLKCYPIPRHDTVYWYQQGPGQDPQFLISFYEKMQSDKGSIPDRFSAQQFSDYHSELNMSSLELGDSALYFCASSAAMDEQYFGPGTRLTVT.